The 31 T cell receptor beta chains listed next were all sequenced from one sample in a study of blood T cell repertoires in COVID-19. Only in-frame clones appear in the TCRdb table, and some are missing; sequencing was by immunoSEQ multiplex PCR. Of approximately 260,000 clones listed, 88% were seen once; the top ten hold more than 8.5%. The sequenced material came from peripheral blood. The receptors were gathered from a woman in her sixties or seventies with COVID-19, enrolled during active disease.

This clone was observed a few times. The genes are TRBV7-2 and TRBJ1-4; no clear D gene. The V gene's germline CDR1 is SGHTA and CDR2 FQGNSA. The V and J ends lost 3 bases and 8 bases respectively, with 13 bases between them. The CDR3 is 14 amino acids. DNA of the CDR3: TGTGCCAGCAGCTTTGACCCGAACTACGAAAAACTGTTTTTT. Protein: CASSFDPNYEKLFF.

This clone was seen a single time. The CDR3 nucleotides are TGCGCCAGCAGCCAGGGCGCTGGAAACACCATATATTTT. This translates into CASSQGAGNTIYF. This chain uses TRBV4-3 with TRBJ1-3; D remains unclear. This CDR3 is built from 13 residues. The ends were cut back, 3 bases at V and 2 bases at J, with 5 bases in the middle. The germline CDR1 and CDR2 sequences are LGHNA and YSLEER.

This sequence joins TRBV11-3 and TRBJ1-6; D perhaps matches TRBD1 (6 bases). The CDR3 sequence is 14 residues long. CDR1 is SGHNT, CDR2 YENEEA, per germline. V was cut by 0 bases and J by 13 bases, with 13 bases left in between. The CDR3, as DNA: TGTGCCAGCAGCTTAGATGGGCGGGGGCTTCCCCTCCACTTT. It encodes CASSLDGRGLPLHF. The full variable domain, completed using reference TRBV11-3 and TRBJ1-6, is EAGVVQSPRYKIIEKKQPVAFWCNPISGHNTLYWYLQNLGQGPELLIRYENEEAVDDSQLPKDRFSAERLKGVDSTLKIQPAELGDSAVYLCASSLDGRGLPLHFGNGTRLTVT.

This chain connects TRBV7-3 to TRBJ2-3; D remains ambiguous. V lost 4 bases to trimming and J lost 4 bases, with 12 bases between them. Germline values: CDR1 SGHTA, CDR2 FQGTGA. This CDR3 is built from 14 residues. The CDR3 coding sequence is TGTGCCAGCAGCTCCGATCGAACGGCAGATACGCAGTATTTT. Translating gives CASSSDRTADTQYF.

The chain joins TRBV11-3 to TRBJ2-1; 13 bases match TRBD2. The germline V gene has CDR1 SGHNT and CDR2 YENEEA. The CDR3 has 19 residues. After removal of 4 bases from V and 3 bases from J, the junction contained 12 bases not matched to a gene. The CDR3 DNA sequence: TGTGCCAGCAGCTCAACCTACCGAGGACTAGCGGGAGACTACAATGAGCAGTTCTTC. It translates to CASSSTYRGLAGDYNEQFF.

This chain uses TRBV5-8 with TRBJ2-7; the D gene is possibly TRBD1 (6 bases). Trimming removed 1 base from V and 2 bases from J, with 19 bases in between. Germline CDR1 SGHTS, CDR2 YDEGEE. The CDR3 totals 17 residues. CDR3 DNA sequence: TGTGCCAGCAGCTTGATGATTGGGTCAGGGGAGCCCTACGAGCAGTACTTC. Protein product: CASSLMIGSGEPYEQYF.

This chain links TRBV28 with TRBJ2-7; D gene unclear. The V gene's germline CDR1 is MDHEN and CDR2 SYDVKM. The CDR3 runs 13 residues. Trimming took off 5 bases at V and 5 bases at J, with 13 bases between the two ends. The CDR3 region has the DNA TGTGCCAGCAGTCCGGGTGGTTTCGACGAGCAGTACTTC. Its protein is CASSPGGFDEQYF.

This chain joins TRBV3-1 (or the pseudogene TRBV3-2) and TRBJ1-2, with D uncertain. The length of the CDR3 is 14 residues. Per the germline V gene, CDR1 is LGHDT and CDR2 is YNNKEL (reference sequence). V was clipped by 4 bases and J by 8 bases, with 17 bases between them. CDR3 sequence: CASSRDTSTAGYTF. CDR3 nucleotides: TGTGCCAGCAGCCGCGACACATCAACCGCGGGCTACACCTTC.

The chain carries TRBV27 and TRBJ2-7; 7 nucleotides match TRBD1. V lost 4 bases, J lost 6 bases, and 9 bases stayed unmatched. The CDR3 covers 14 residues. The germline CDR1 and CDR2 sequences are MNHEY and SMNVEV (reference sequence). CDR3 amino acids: CASSSADRDGEQYF. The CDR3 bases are TGTGCCAGCAGTTCAGCCGACAGGGATGGCGAGCAGTACTTC.

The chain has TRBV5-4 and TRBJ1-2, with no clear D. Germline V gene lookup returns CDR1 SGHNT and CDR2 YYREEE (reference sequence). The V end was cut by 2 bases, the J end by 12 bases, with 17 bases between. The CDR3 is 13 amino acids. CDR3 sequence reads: CASSLVGGSGNTF. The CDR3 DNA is TGTGCCAGCAGCTTAGTTGGCGGGTCGGGAAACACCTTC. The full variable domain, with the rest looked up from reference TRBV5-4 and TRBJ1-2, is ETGVTQSPTHLIKTRGQQVTLRCSSQSGHNTVSWYQQALGQGPQFIFQYYREEENGRGNFPPRFSGLQFPNYSSELNVNALELDDSALYLCASSLVGGSGNTFGSGTRLTVV.

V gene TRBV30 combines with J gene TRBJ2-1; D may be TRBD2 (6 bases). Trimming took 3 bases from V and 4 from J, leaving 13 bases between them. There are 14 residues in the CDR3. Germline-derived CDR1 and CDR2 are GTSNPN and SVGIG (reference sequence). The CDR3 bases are TGTGCCTGGAGCCCGGGACTCGGATACAATGAGCAGTTCTTC. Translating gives CAWSPGLGYNEQFF. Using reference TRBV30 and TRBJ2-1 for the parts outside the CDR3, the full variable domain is SQTIHQWPATLVQPVGSPLSLECTVEGTSNPNLYWYRQAAGRGLQLLFYSVGIGQISSEVPQNLSASRPQDRQFILSSKKLLLSDSGFYLCAWSPGLGYNEQFFGPGTRLTVL.

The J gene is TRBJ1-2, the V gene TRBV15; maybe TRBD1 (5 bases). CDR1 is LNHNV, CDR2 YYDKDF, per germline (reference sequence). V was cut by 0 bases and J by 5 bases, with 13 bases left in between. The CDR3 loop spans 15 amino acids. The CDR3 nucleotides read TGTGCCACCAGCAGAGAAGGGGAAAAGATATATGGCTACACCTTC. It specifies CATSREGEKIYGYTF.

CDR3 loop: CASSPLWGQNEQYF. In nucleotides, the CDR3 is TGTGCCAGCTCACCACTATGGGGGCAAAACGAGCAGTACTTC. The V gene is TRBV18, the J gene TRBJ2-7; D perhaps matches TRBD1 (6 bases). V was pared by 1 base and J by 5 bases, with 12 bases between. Germline CDR1 reads KGHSH; CDR2 reads LQKENI. The CDR3 length is 14 residues.

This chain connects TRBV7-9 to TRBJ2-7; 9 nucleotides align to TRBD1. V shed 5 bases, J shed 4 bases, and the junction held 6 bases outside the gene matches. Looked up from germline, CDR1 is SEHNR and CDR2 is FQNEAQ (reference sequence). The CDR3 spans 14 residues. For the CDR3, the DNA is TGTGCCAGCAGCCTGGGACAGGGAATTTACGAGCAGTACTTC. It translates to CASSLGQGIYEQYF.

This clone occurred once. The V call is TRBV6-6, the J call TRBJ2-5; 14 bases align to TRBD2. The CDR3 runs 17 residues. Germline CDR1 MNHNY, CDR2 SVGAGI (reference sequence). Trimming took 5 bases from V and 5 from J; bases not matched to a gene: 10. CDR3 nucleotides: TGTGCCAGCAGTCCCGGACTAGCGGGAGGTGGGGCGGAGACCCAGTACTTC. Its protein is CASSPGLAGGGAETQYF.

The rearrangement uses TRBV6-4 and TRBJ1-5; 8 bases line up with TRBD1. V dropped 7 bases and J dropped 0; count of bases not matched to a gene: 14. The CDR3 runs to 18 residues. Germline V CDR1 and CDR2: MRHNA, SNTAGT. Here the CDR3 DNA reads TGTGCCAGCAACATCGACAGGGGAGGCCCCGATAGCAATCAGCCCCAGCATTTT. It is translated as CASNIDRGGPDSNQPQHF.

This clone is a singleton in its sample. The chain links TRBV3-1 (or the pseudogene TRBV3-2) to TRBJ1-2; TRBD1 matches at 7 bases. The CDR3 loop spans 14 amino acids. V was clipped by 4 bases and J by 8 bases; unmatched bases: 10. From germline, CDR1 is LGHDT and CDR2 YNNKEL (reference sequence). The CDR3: CASSRQGTFPGYTF. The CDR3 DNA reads TGTGCCAGCAGCCGACAGGGTACTTTTCCGGGCTACACCTTC.

The CDR3 DNA reads as TGTGCCAGCAGCTTAGAAGGGACAGGAGACTACAATGAGCAGTTCTTC. Its protein product is CASSLEGTGDYNEQFF. The genes are TRBV7-9 and TRBJ2-1; 8 bases line up with TRBD1. This CDR3 comprises 16 residues. Germline V gene data show CDR1 as SEHNR and CDR2 as FQNEAQ (reference sequence). With 1 base clipped from V and 3 bases from J, the junction kept 5 bases outside the gene matches.

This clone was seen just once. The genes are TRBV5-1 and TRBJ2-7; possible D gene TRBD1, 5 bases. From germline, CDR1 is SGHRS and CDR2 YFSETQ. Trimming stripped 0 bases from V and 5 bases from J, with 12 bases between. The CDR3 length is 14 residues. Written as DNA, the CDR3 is TGCGCCAGCAGCTTGGAATTAGGGGTAAACGAGCAGTACTTC. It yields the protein CASSLELGVNEQYF.

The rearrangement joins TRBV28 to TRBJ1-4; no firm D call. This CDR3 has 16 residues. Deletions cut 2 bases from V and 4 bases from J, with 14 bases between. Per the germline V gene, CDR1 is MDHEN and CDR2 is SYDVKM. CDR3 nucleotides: TGTGCCAGCAGTTTAGCCAGAGACTTATATAATGAAAAACTGTTTTTT. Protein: CASSLARDLYNEKLFF. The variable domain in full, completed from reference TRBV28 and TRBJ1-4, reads DVKVTQSSRYLVKRTGEKVFLECVQDMDHENMFWYRQDPGLGLRLIYFSYDVKMKEKGDIPEGYSVSREKKERFSLILESASTNQTSMYLCASSLARDLYNEKLFFGSGTQLSVL.

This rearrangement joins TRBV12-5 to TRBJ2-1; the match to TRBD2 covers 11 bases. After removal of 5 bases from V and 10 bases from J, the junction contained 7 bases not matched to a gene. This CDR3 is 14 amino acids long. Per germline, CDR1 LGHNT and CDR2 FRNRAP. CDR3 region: CASGRGTSGDEQFF. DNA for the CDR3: TGTGCTAGTGGTCGCGGGACTAGCGGAGACGAGCAGTTCTTC.

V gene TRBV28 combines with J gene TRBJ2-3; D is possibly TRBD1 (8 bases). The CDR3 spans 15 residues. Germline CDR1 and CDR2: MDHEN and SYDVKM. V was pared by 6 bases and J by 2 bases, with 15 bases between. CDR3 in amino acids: CASRRGGQVTDTQYF. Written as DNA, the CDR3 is TGTGCCAGCAGAAGGGGGGGACAGGTCACAGATACGCAGTATTTT.

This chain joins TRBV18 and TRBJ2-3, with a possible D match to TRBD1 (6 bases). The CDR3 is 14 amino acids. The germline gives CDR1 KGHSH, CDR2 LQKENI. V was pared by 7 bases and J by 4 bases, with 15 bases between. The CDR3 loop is CASLHRVSADTQYF. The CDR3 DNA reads TGTGCCAGCTTACACAGGGTCTCCGCAGATACGCAGTATTTT.

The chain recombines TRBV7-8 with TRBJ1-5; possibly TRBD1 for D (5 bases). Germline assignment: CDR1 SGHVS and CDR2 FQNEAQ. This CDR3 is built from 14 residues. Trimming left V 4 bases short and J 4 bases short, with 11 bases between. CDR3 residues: CASSSDRINQPQHF. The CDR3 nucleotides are TGTGCCAGCAGCTCAGACAGAATAAATCAGCCCCAGCATTTT.

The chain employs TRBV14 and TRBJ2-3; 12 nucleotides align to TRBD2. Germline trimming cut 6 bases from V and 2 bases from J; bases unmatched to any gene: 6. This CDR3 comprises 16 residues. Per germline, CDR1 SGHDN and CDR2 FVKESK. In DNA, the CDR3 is TGTGCCAGCAGTCTGGGACTAGCGGGCAACACAGATACGCAGTATTTT. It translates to CASSLGLAGNTDTQYF.

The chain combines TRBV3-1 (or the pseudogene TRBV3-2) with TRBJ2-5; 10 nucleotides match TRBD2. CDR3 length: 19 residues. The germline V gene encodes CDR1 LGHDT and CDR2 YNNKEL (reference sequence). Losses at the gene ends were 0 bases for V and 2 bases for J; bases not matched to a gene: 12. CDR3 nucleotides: TGTGCCAGCAGCCAAGATCTCGGGCTAGCGGGAGCCCTACAAGAGACCCAGTACTTC. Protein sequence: CASSQDLGLAGALQETQYF.

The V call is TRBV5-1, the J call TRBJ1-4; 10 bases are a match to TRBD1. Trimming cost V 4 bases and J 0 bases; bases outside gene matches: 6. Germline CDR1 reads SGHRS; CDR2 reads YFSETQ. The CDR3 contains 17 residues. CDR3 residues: CASSPRDRGPTNEKLFF. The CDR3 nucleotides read TGCGCCAGCAGCCCCCGGGACAGGGGACCAACTAATGAAAAACTGTTTTTT.

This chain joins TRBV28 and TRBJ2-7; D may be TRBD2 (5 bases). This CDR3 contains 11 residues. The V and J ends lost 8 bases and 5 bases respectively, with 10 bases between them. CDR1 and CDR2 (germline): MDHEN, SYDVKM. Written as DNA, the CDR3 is TGTGCCAGCCAACTAGTTGACGAGCAGTACTTC. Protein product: CASQLVDEQYF. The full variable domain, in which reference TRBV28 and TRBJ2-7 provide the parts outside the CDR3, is DVKVTQSSRYLVKRTGEKVFLECVQDMDHENMFWYRQDPGLGLRLIYFSYDVKMKEKGDIPEGYSVSREKKERFSLILESASTNQTSMYLCASQLVDEQYFGPGTRLTVT.

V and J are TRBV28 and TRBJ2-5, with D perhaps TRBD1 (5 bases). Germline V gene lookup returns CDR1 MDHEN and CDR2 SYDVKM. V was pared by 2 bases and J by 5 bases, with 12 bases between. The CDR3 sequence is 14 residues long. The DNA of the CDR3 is TGTGCCAGCAGTTTAATTCAGGGCGAGGAGACCCAGTACTTC. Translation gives CASSLIQGEETQYF.

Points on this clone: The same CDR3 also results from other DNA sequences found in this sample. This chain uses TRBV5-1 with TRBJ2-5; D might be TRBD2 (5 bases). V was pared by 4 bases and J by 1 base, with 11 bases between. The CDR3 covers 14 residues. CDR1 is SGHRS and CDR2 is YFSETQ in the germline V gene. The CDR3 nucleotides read TGCGCCAGCAGCCTGGGAACTAGCCAAGAGACCCAGTACTTC. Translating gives CASSLGTSQETQYF.

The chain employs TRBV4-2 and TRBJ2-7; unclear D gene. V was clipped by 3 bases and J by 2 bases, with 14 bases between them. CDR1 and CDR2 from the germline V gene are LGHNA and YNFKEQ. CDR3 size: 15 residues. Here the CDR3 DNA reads TGTGCCAGCAGCCAGCAGCTACAGTTGCCCTACGAGCAGTACTTC. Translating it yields CASSQQLQLPYEQYF.